A selection of T cell receptor beta chains follows, all from one sample in a study of CD8+ T cells in alopecia areata. The method was immunoSEQ multiplex PCR; TCRdb's version includes in-frame clones alone and lacks a portion of them. Of approximately 150,000 clones in the sample, around 54% were seen once. The sample taken for sequencing was CD4+ T cells sorted from blood. Receptor source: a human donor in good health. The CDR3 runs from the conserved cysteine through the conserved F or W. The D gene is left open where the match is weak. Clone size, where shown, is once, few, many, or a class for clones that have expanded.

D	size	J	V	DNA	CDR3
TRBD2	-	TRBJ2-1	TRBV4-2	TGTGCCAGCAGCCAGTGGGGGGTGAATGGACTAGCGGGATCGAGCTCCTACAATGAGCAGTTCTTC	CASSQWGVNGLAGSSSYNEQFF
-	-	TRBJ1-5	TRBV29-1	TGCAGCGTTGAGGGGGGGATTAATCAGCCCCAGCATTTT	CSVEGGINQPQHF
-	-	TRBJ2-7	TRBV29-1	TGCAGCGTTGTTGTCGGGCCCTACGAGCAGTACTTC	CSVVVGPYEQYF
-	-	TRBJ2-4	TRBV13	TGTGCCAGCAGCCGCGACAGCGTTAAAGTCTTC	CASSRDSVKVF
TRBD1	-	TRBJ2-7	TRBV4-1	TGCGCCAGCAGCCAACTGACGGACAGGCCTACCTACGAGCAGTACTTC	CASSQLTDRPTYEQYF
TRBD1	once	TRBJ1-5	TRBV2	TGTGCCAGCAGTGCCGGACAGGGTAGGACCCAGCATTTT	CASSAGQGRTQHF
TRBD1	-	TRBJ2-7	TRBV2	TGTGCCAGCGACAGGGAGTACGAGCAGTACTTC	CASDREYEQYF
-	few	TRBJ2-5	TRBV28	TGTGCCAGCAGTTTTGGAGGGCCCCAAGAGACCCAGTACTTC	CASSFGGPQETQYF
-	few	TRBJ1-3	TRBV29-1	TGCAGCGTTGAAGAACCGCTGGCGAACACCATATATTTT	CSVEEPLANTIYF
-	-	TRBJ1-2	TRBV30	TGTGCCTGGTCAGGGAACACGATCTATGGCTACACCTTC	CAWSGNTIYGYTF
TRBD2	-	TRBJ2-3	TRBV2	TGTGCCAGCAAGGTTAGCGGGACGGGTACGCAGTATTTT	CASKVSGTGTQYF
-	-	TRBJ2-5	TRBV7-8	TGTGCCAGCAGCTTAGCGGACGTAGAAGAGACCCAGTACTTC	CASSLADVEETQYF
TRBD1	-	TRBJ1-1	TRBV19	TGTGCCAGTAGCCCGGACAGGGGAGCTGAAGCTTTCTTT	CASSPDRGAEAFF
TRBD2	many	TRBJ2-1	TRBV7-2	TGTGCCAGCAGCTTGGCAGCGGGAGCCAATGAGCAGTTCTTC	CASSLAAGANEQFF
TRBD1	-	TRBJ1-5	TRBV11-1	TGTGCCAGCAGCCAACAGGGGTTACCCCAGCATTTT	CASSQQGLPQHF
-	few	TRBJ2-4	TRBV29-1	TGCAGCGTTTCAGACCTAAACATTCAGTACTTC	CSVSDLNIQYF
-	-	TRBJ2-5	TRBV4-1	TGCGCCAGCAGCCAAGATCGTTTCGGCAGCCAAGAGACCCAGTACTTC	CASSQDRFGSQETQYF
TRBD2	few	TRBJ2-1	TRBV30	TGTGCCTGGAGCCTGACTAGCGGGAGGAATGAGCAGTTCTTC	CAWSLTSGRNEQFF
-	-	TRBJ2-5	TRBV27	TGTGCCAGCAGTGGGAGAGAAGAGACCCAGTACTTC	CASSGREETQYF
TRBD2	-	TRBJ2-5	TRBV5-1	TGCGCCAGCAGCTTCGAACTAGCGGGAGTAAAGACCCAGTACTTC	CASSFELAGVKTQYF
-	-	TRBJ2-7	TRBV5-1	TGCGCCAGCAGCTTAACAGGGATGCCCTACGAGCAGTACTTC	CASSLTGMPYEQYF
-	-	TRBJ1-4	TRBV29-1	TGCAGCGTTGATGTGGGGGCAGAGCGACTGTTTTTT	CSVDVGAERLFF
TRBD2	-	TRBJ2-7	TRBV13	TGTGCCAGCAGCCCACGGACTAGGTTCTACGAGCAGTACTTC	CASSPRTRFYEQYF
-	once	TRBJ1-2	TRBV29-1	TGCAGCGTGGATTCCGGGCTCCTAAAGGAACTATATGGCTACACCTTC	CSVDSGLLKELYGYTF
-	-	TRBJ2-3	TRBV4-1	TGCGCCAGCAGCCAAGTGGGGGTGCGATCCACAGATACGCAGTATTTT	CASSQVGVRSTDTQYF
TRBD1	few	TRBJ1-1	TRBV11-2	TGTGCCAGCAGACTACCGGGACAGGGAGACACTGAAGCTTTCTTT	CASRLPGQGDTEAFF
-	-	TRBJ2-7	TRBV7-9	TGTGCCAGCAGCTTAAGTGCCCGGCGTGGGGAGCAGTACTTC	CASSLSARRGEQYF
TRBD1	-	TRBJ2-7	TRBV7-9	TGTGCCAGCAGCCCTTCACCGGGACAGGGGGGCTACGAGCAGTACTTC	CASSPSPGQGGYEQYF
-	-	TRBJ1-1	TRBV29-1	TGCAGCGGACTGCAGGGAGAGGCTGAAGCTTTCTTT	CSGLQGEAEAFF